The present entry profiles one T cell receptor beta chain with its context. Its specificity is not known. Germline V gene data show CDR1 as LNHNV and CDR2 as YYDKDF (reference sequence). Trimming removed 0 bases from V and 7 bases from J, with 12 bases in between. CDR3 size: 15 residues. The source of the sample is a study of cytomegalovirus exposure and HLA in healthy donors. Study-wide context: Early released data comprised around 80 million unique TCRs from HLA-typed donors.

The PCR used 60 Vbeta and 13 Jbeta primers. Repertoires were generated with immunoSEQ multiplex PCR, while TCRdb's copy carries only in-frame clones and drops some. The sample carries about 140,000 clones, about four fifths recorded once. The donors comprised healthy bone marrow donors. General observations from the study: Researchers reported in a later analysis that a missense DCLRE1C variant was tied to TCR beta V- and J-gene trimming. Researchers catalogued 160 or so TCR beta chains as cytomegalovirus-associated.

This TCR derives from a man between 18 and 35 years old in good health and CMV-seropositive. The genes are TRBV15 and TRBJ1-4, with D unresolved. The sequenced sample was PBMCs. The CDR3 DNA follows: TGTGCCACCAGCAGAGAAGGGAGCCTGGGTGAAAAACTGTTTTTT. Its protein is CATSREGSLGEKLFF.